What follows are 18 T cell receptor beta chains derived from one specimen sequenced in a study of blood T cells in healthy people across ages. Next came a second PCR, run for roughly 7 to 12 cycles, which used a sample-barcoded 5' primer along with a J-beta primer mix. TCRdb passed the 5' RACE reads through MiXCR, listing each CDR3 protein once. Among approximately 790,000 distinct CDR3 sequences, about 62% were seen once, and the ten largest hold 25% to 35%. The source material was blood. The origin of the receptors is a man between 25 and 39 years old in good health.

The genes are TRBV5-6 and TRBJ2-7; 8 bases match TRBD1. The V gene's germline CDR1 is SGHDT and CDR2 YYEEEE. V lost 4 bases, J lost 4 bases, and 10 bases stayed unmatched. This CDR3 region has 15 residues. The CDR3 is CASSPRTGIRYEQYF. The DNA for the CDR3 is TGTGCCAGCAGCCCCCGGACAGGGATCAGATACGAGCAGTACTTC.

The rearrangement uses TRBV6-5 and TRBJ2-7, with a possible D match to TRBD1 (6 bases). The V gene's germline CDR1 is MNHEY and CDR2 SVGAGI. The CDR3 is 15 amino acids. Deletions cut 2 bases from V and 0 bases from J, with 11 bases between. The DNA of the CDR3 is TGTGCCAGCAGTTACACTGGACAGCTCTCCTACGAGCAGTACTTC. Residues: CASSYTGQLSYEQYF.

The V and J genes are TRBV27 and TRBJ2-7; TRBD1 aligns across 7 bases. The junction had 10 bases not matched to a gene; V was cut back by 6 bases and J by 2 bases. The germline gives CDR1 MNHEY, CDR2 SMNVEV (reference sequence). There are 15 residues in the CDR3. The CDR3 bases are TGTGCCAGCAGACCGATCCGGGACAGTACCTACGAGCAGTACTTC. Its protein product is CASRPIRDSTYEQYF.

The V and J genes are TRBV6-5 and TRBJ2-7; 10 nucleotides align to TRBD2. The V gene end was trimmed by 2 bases and the J gene end by 1 base; junction bases not matched to a gene: 2. Per germline, CDR1 MNHEY and CDR2 SVGAGI. CDR3 length: 15 amino acids. The CDR3 sequence is CASSYRTSGSYEQYF. In nucleotides, the CDR3 is TGTGCCAGCAGTTACCGGACTAGCGGATCCTACGAGCAGTACTTC.

CDR3 amino acids: CASSPTKTQYF. The CDR3 coding sequence is TGTGCCAGCAGCCCGACGAAGACCCAGTACTTC. This chain connects TRBV7-2 to TRBJ2-7; no firm D call. TRBJ2-5 matches the DNA end more closely, so the J call is doubtful. The CDR3 length is 11 residues. Germline-derived CDR1 and CDR2 are SGHTA and FQGNSA.

The chain combines TRBV28 with TRBJ2-7; 16 positions agree with TRBD2. The J call is in doubt because the DNA end fits TRBJ2-5 better. Germline CDR1 MDHEN, CDR2 SYDVKM. There are 17 residues in the CDR3. The CDR3 protein is CASARGTSGRAKETQYF. CDR3 nucleotides: TGTGCCAGTGCCCGAGGGACTAGCGGGAGGGCTAAAGAGACCCAGTACTTC.

This clonotype was seen a single time. The junction departs from germline at one end; a sequencing error may be responsible. The rearrangement links TRBV12-3 or TRBV12-4 to TRBJ1-4; D unclear. The CDR3 extends over 14 amino acids. The CDR3 coding sequence is TGTACCAGCAGCCCTGCCGGGAGAAATGAAAAACTGTTTTTT. Amino acids: CTSSPAGRNEKLFF.

The rearrangement links TRBV6-2 or TRBV6-3 to TRBJ2-4; weak D call: TRBD2 (6 bases). Germline V lookup: CDR1 MNHEY, CDR2 SVGEGT. This CDR3 comprises 13 residues. V dropped 7 bases and J dropped 13 bases, with 20 bases sitting between them. The CDR3 sequence: CASTFSGSRGQYF. The DNA of the CDR3 is TGTGCCAGCACCTTCTCAGGGTCTCGGGGGCAGTACTTC.

The V gene is TRBV6-2 or TRBV6-3, the J gene TRBJ2-5; 8 nucleotides align to TRBD1. This CDR3 contains 14 residues. CDR1 MNHEY and CDR2 SVGEGT come from the germline V gene. The trim removed 6 bases at V and 3 bases at J, leaving 6 bases unmatched. CDR3 sequence: CASSMDRVKETQYF. DNA of the CDR3: TGTGCCAGCAGCATGGACAGGGTCAAAGAGACCCAGTACTTC.

V gene TRBV7-9 combines with J gene TRBJ1-5, with D tentatively TRBD1 (5 bases). The CDR3 has 14 residues. Germline V gives CDR1 SEHNR, CDR2 FQNEAQ (reference sequence). The germline V and J ends were trimmed by 5 bases and 3 bases, with 11 bases remaining between them. The CDR3 region has the DNA TGTGCCAGCAGCCACCGGGGCCCCAATCAGCCCCAGCATTTT. It translates to CASSHRGPNQPQHF.

This clonotype came up many times. The chain recombines TRBV7-8 with TRBJ1-2, with TRBD1 identical over 8 bases. The CDR3 length is 15 residues. V was pared by 3 bases and J by 4 bases, with 7 bases of the junction left unmatched. Looked up from germline, CDR1 is SGHVS and CDR2 is FQNEAQ. CDR3 nucleotides: TGTGCCAGCAGCTTGATTCAGGGGGCGGTCTATGGCTACACCTTC. Protein sequence: CASSLIQGAVYGYTF.

The rearrangement links TRBV6-2 or TRBV6-3 to TRBJ2-1, with D perhaps matching TRBD1 (5 bases). Trimming shortened V by 2 bases and J by 2 bases, and 7 bases separated the two germline ends. The CDR3 sequence is 14 residues long. Germline CDR1 and CDR2: MNHEY and SVGEGT. CDR3 sequence reads: CASSYRTTYNEQFF. The DNA for the CDR3 is TGTGCCAGCAGTTACAGGACAACCTACAATGAGCAGTTCTTC.

Comment on this clonotype: Just one base apart from a much larger clone, this may be a read error. J is TRBJ2-7 and V is TRBV3-1; tentatively, D is TRBD1 or TRBD2 (5 bases each). The CDR3 length is 13 residues. Trimming cost V 3 bases and J 7 bases, with 13 bases left between them. Germline assignment: CDR1 LGHDT and CDR2 YNNKEL (reference sequence). CDR3 DNA sequence: TGTGCCAGCAGCCATAATGGGGGAACTGAGCAGTACTTC. Protein product: CASSHNGGTEQYF.

The genes are TRBV15 and TRBJ2-4, with D hard to call. With 7 bases removed from V and 4 bases from J, the gap between germline ends came to 8 bases. The CDR3 has 12 residues. Germline CDR1 and CDR2: LNHNV and YYDKDF (reference sequence). CDR3 loop: CATNTEKNIQYF. CDR3 in DNA: TGTGCCACCAACACGGAGAAAAACATTCAGTACTTC.

This sequence joins TRBV27 and TRBJ1-4; D ambiguous. Germline V gives CDR1 MNHEY, CDR2 SMNVEV (reference sequence). The germline V and J ends were trimmed by 5 bases and 16 bases, with 14 bases remaining between them. This CDR3 spans 11 amino acids. For the CDR3, the DNA is TGTGCCAGCAGTCGACGGATCGCCTGGTTTTTT. This gives the protein CASSRRIAWFF. Full variable domain (outside the CDR3, taken from reference TRBV27 and TRBJ1-4): EAQVTQNPRYLITVTGKKLTVTCSQNMNHEYMSWYRQDPGLGLRQIYYSMNVEVTDKGDVPEGYKVSRKEKRNFPLILESPSPNQTSLYFCASSRRIAWFFGSGTQLSVL.

This chain links TRBV7-2 with TRBJ2-1; unclear D gene. The CDR3 runs 12 residues. Between the trimmed V and J ends, which lost 8 bases and 8 bases, there was a span of 13 bases. Germline loops: CDR1 SGHTA, CDR2 FQGNSA. This CDR3 is CASLGSGHEQFF. CDR3 in DNA: TGTGCCAGCTTGGGATCGGGCCATGAGCAGTTCTTC.

The chain links TRBV9 to TRBJ2-2; D is possibly TRBD1 (6 bases). CDR3 length equals 14 residues. V lost 4 bases, J lost 6 bases, and 13 bases lay in between. Germline V gene lookup returns CDR1 SGDLS and CDR2 YYNGEE. The CDR3 nucleotides are TGTGCCAGCAGCTTTCGGACAGAAGCCGGGGAGCTGTTTTTT. It codes for CASSFRTEAGELFF.

The CDR3 sequence: CASSYRVFIHEQYF. The CDR3 DNA sequence: TGTGCCAGCAGTTACAGGGTCTTCATCCACGAGCAGTACTTC. The chain recombines TRBV6-6 with TRBJ2-5; D remains unclear. The J call may be wrong; the DNA end is better matched by TRBJ2-7. Germline values: CDR1 MNHNY, CDR2 SVGAGI (reference sequence). The CDR3 is made up of 14 amino acids.